The 22 T cell receptor beta chains listed next were all sequenced from one sample in a study of Ad26.COV2.S vaccination and SARS-CoV-2 variants (dated by TCRdb to the early 2020s). Libraries were built with the immunoSEQ multiplex PCR assay. TCRdb provides this immuneACCESS table in a form limited to in-frame rearrangements. Some clones are lacking; in checked studies, under half of them reflect an unresolved V gene, and why the rest are absent is not known. Across this sample there are about 680,000 clones, with around 90% seen only once. The ten largest clones capture around 1.5% of the sample. The treatment or condition tag for this specimen amounts to: 19 received Ad26.COV2.S at low or high dose, single or two shots; 5 received placebo; per-sample allocation not given. For vaccine and placebo recipients, repertoires were sequenced using samples collected on day 63 after the first injection.

Sequenced here: peripheral blood, sampled in a trial of Ad26.COV2.S vaccine versus placebo. These receptors were taken from a person between 18 and 59 years old who received the Ad26.COV2.S COVID-19 vaccine or a placebo.

The J gene is TRBJ1-1, the V gene TRBV4-2, with TRBD1 as a possible D gene (5 bases). Germline V lookup: CDR1 LGHNA, CDR2 YNFKEQ. Between the trimmed V and J ends, which lost 1 base and 7 bases, there was a span of 13 bases. The CDR3 length is 14 residues. The CDR3 region has the DNA TGTGCCAGCAGCCAAGGAGGGGCTCGGGATGAAGCTTTCTTT. Translation gives CASSQGGARDEAFF.

The V call is TRBV18, the J call TRBJ1-2; 9 bases are shared with TRBD1. Germline values: CDR1 KGHSH, CDR2 LQKENI. Unmatched junction bases numbered 2, after V lost 10 bases and J lost 5 bases. This CDR3 is built from 11 residues. The CDR3 reads CATGQGYGYTF. CDR3 in DNA: TGTGCCACGGGACAGGGTTATGGCTACACCTTC. Combining the CDR3 with reference TRBV18 and TRBJ1-2 gives the whole variable domain NAGVMQNPRHLVRRRGQEARLRCSPMKGHSHVYWYRQLPEEGLKFMVYLQKENIIDESGMPKERFSAEFPKEGPSILRIQQVVRGDSAAYFCATGQGYGYTFGSGTRLTVV.

The chain joins TRBV6-1 to TRBJ2-7, with unresolved D. V gave up 1 base and J gave up 4 bases, with 8 bases separating them. The CDR3 consists of 13 residues. Germline CDR1 reads MNHNS; CDR2 reads SASEGT. CDR3 sequence: CASSEEAGYEQYF. In DNA form, the CDR3 reads TGTGCCAGCAGTGAAGAGGCAGGTTACGAGCAGTACTTC.

This clone showed up just a few times. V is TRBV5-4 and J is TRBJ2-7; no firm D call. This CDR3 has 13 amino acids. V shed 1 base and J shed 5 bases, with 10 bases lying between them. Germline assignment: CDR1 SGHNT and CDR2 YYREEE (reference sequence). The CDR3 sequence is CASSLTTFDEQYF. CDR3 nucleotides: TGTGCCAGCAGCTTGACCACTTTTGACGAGCAGTACTTC. Full variable domain (rest looked up from reference TRBV5-4 and TRBJ2-7): ETGVTQSPTHLIKTRGQQVTLRCSSQSGHNTVSWYQQALGQGPQFIFQYYREEENGRGNFPPRFSGLQFPNYSSELNVNALELDDSALYLCASSLTTFDEQYFGPGTRLTVT.

The CDR3 loop reads CASSPGTGVYEKLFF. The CDR3 bases are TGTGCCAGCAGCCCTGGGACAGGCGTTTATGAAAAACTGTTTTTT. This sequence joins TRBV7-8 and TRBJ1-4, with 8 bases matching TRBD1. From germline, CDR1 is SGHVS and CDR2 FQNEAQ. Trimming at V came to 5 bases and at J to 6 bases, leaving 8 bases not matched to a gene. CDR3 length: 15 amino acids.

This chain links TRBV2 with TRBJ2-1, with D possibly matching TRBD1 (5 bases). Trimming pared 7 bases from V and 7 bases from J, leaving 26 bases between. The germline V gene encodes CDR1 SNHLY and CDR2 FYNNEI. The CDR3 spans 17 residues. The DNA of the CDR3 is TGTGCCAGCACCAGGGCCAACCTAAAGAATGTCCGTAATGAGCAGTTCTTC. It yields the protein CASTRANLKNVRNEQFF.

This sequence joins TRBV19 and TRBJ2-3; D is ambiguous. This CDR3 has 15 residues. The germline CDR1 and CDR2 sequences are LNHDA and SQIVND (reference sequence). Trimming stripped 2 bases from V and 2 bases from J, with 11 bases between. The CDR3 sequence is CASSIRTAYTDTQYF. The CDR3 DNA follows: TGTGCCAGTAGTATACGGACGGCCTACACAGATACGCAGTATTTT.

The chain combines TRBV6-5 with TRBJ1-1; no firm D call. Germline values: CDR1 MNHEY, CDR2 SVGAGI. Trimming stripped 0 bases from V and 3 bases from J, with 11 bases between. CDR3 length: 15 residues. CDR3 region: CASSYSVLMDTEAFF. The CDR3 DNA sequence: TGTGCCAGCAGTTACTCTGTGCTAATGGACACTGAAGCTTTCTTT.

The chain couples TRBV5-1 to TRBJ2-5; D gene ambiguous. V dropped 3 bases and J dropped 7 bases, with 22 bases sitting between them. CDR3 length: 16 amino acids. Germline V gene lookup returns CDR1 SGHRS and CDR2 YFSETQ. The CDR3 sequence is CASSYSLSTTELTQYF. CDR3 coding DNA: TGCGCCAGCAGCTACTCACTATCAACTACAGAATTGACCCAGTACTTC. Full variable domain (missing parts from reference TRBV5-1 and TRBJ2-5): KAGVTQTPRYLIKTRGQQVTLSCSPISGHRSVSWYQQTPGQGLQFLFEYFSETQRNKGNFPGRFSGRQFSNSRSEMNVSTLELGDSALYLCASSYSLSTTELTQYFGPGTRLLVL.

The chain carries TRBV2 and TRBJ2-7, with 7 positions matching TRBD2. The CDR3 extends over 14 amino acids. V lost 2 bases and J lost 2; bases outside the gene matches: 3. Germline CDR1 is SNHLY and CDR2 is FYNNEI. In DNA form, the CDR3 reads TGTGCCAGCAGTGAACGGCTAGCGGCCTACGAGCAGTACTTC. This sequence encodes CASSERLAAYEQYF.

This clone was seen just once. This chain links TRBV27 with TRBJ2-2; D not certain. Trimming cost V 3 bases and J 1 base, with 12 bases left between them. Germline V lookup: CDR1 MNHEY, CDR2 SMNVEV (reference sequence). The CDR3 contains 16 residues. As DNA, the CDR3 is TGTGCCAGCAGTTTGGACCTCTTTGGGAACACCGGGGAGCTGTTTTTT. It translates to CASSLDLFGNTGELFF.

J is TRBJ2-1 and V is TRBV10-1, with 11 bases lining up with TRBD2. CDR3 length: 13 residues. Germline V gene lookup returns CDR1 WNHNN and CDR2 SYGVQD (reference sequence). J gave up 8 bases and V 5 bases, and 2 bases lay outside the gene matches. The CDR3 nucleotides are TGCGCCAGCAGTCCTAGCGGGAGGTATGAGCAGTTCTTC. Its protein product is CASSPSGRYEQFF.

The rearrangement uses TRBV4-2 and TRBJ2-3, with TRBD1 matching over 9 bases. The CDR3 consists of 16 residues. V was pared by 1 base and J by 6 bases, with 8 bases of the junction left unmatched. The germline gives CDR1 LGHNA, CDR2 YNFKEQ. CDR3 protein: CASSQGGQGGADTQYF. The DNA for the CDR3 is TGTGCCAGCAGCCAAGGGGGACAGGGTGGGGCGGATACGCAGTATTTT.

The chain joins TRBV3-1 (or the pseudogene TRBV3-2) to TRBJ2-7; no firm D call. Looked up from germline, CDR1 is LGHDT and CDR2 is YNNKEL (reference sequence). V lost 5 bases, J lost 2 bases, and 10 bases lay in between. The CDR3 runs 13 residues. The CDR3 DNA is TGTGCCAGCAGCTCCGACGGACCCTACGAGCAGTACTTC. Protein: CASSSDGPYEQYF.

V gene TRBV5-4 combines with J gene TRBJ2-1, with a possible D match to TRBD1 (5 bases). Deletions cut 6 bases from V and 0 bases from J, with 25 bases between. In germline, CDR1 is SGHNT, CDR2 YYREEE (reference sequence). The CDR3 runs to 19 residues. The CDR3 sequence: CASTGQVGAPQSSYNEQFF. The CDR3 nucleotides read TGTGCCAGCACCGGGCAGGTAGGGGCACCCCAAAGCTCCTACAATGAGCAGTTCTTC.

The chain uses TRBV2 and TRBJ1-4; D is unclear. This CDR3 spans 14 amino acids. The V gene lost 4 bases and the J gene lost 1 base, with 7 bases spanning the gap. CDR1 and CDR2 (germline): SNHLY, FYNNEI. The CDR3 here is CASSATQTNEKLFF. For the CDR3, the DNA is TGTGCCAGCAGTGCGACACAAACTAATGAAAAACTGTTTTTT.

CDR3 sequence reads: CASSLRQDNYGYTF. CDR3 coding DNA: TGTGCCAGCAGCTTACGACAGGATAACTATGGCTACACCTTC. The chain employs TRBV11-2 and TRBJ1-2; tentative D call: TRBD1 (6 bases). V was pared by 2 bases and J by 1 base, with 8 bases between. This CDR3 region has 14 residues. Germline CDR1 is SGHAT and CDR2 is FQNNGV.

The chain's CDR3 is CASSPRTSGRLFF. The CDR3 nucleotides read TGTGCCAGCAGCCCCCGGACTAGCGGGAGGTTGTTCTTC. J is TRBJ2-1 and V is TRBV3-1 (or the pseudogene TRBV3-2); 14 bases align to TRBD2. Looked up from germline, CDR1 is LGHDT and CDR2 is YNNKEL (reference sequence). The CDR3 loop spans 13 amino acids. The V gene end was trimmed by 4 bases and the J gene end by 15 bases; junction bases not matched to a gene: 5.

This clone was recorded once. This chain links TRBV11-2 with TRBJ2-3, with D maybe TRBD1 (6 bases). Deletions cut 3 bases from V and 5 bases from J, with 9 bases between. The CDR3 runs to 13 residues. Germline CDR1 and CDR2: SGHAT and FQNNGV. CDR3 DNA sequence: TGTGCCAGCAGCTTCTCCAGGGGAGATACGCAGTATTTT. It yields the protein CASSFSRGDTQYF.

This chain links TRBV2 with TRBJ2-1, with TRBD2 matching over 8 bases. Germline CDR1 SNHLY, CDR2 FYNNEI. Unmatched junction bases numbered 17, after V lost 11 bases and J lost 8 bases. This CDR3 has 15 residues. CDR3 loop: CAFSGGALSSDEQFF. The CDR3 region has the DNA TGTGCCTTCAGCGGGGGCGCTCTCTCGTCGGATGAGCAGTTCTTC.

This clone was counted once. The rearrangement uses TRBV2 and TRBJ2-3; either TRBD1 or TRBD2 may fit D (5 bases each). Trimming stripped 7 bases from V and 0 bases from J, with 11 bases between. CDR1 is SNHLY and CDR2 is FYNNEI in the germline V gene. The CDR3 runs to 14 residues. The CDR3 DNA reads TGTGCCAGCACTCTACGGGACAGCACAGATACGCAGTATTTT. It yields the protein CASTLRDSTDTQYF.

The CDR3 loop reads CAISERGGNQPQHF. CDR3 coding DNA: TGTGCCATCAGTGAACGGGGAGGCAATCAGCCCCAGCATTTT. The rearrangement uses TRBV10-3 and TRBJ1-5; unclear D gene. Trimming cost V 3 bases and J 2 bases, with 8 bases left between them. The germline CDR1 and CDR2 sequences are ENHRY and SYGVKD. This CDR3 is built from 14 residues.